Each of the 14 T cell receptor beta chains below was sequenced from the same sample in a study of shared clonotypes between healthy human individuals. Data came from immunoSEQ multiplex PCR; TCRdb stores just in-frame clones and leaves some out. The data hold 550,000 to 800,000 clones, with roughly 70% observed a single time. The sequencing input was memory CD4+ T cells sorted from blood. Subset noted: CD45RA-negative fraction. The receptors were sampled from a woman aged 25 to 39 in good health.

The chain carries TRBV25-1 and TRBJ2-7; TRBD2 might be the D (6 bases). The V gene lost 7 bases and the J gene lost 1 base, with 14 bases spanning the gap. The germline V gene encodes CDR1 MGHDK and CDR2 SYGVNS. The CDR3 contains 14 residues. The CDR3 here is CASTGGGPSYEQYF. Written as DNA, the CDR3 is TGTGCCAGCACCGGGGGTGGGCCTTCCTACGAGCAGTACTTC.

The V gene is TRBV18, the J gene TRBJ1-4; maybe TRBD1 (6 bases). V gave up 8 bases and J gave up 3 bases, with 19 bases separating them. Germline values: CDR1 KGHSH, CDR2 LQKENI. This CDR3 contains 16 residues. The CDR3 nucleotides are TGTGCCAGCCGACAGGCCGCGTTTCCGGCTAATGAAAAACTGTTTTTT. This sequence encodes CASRQAAFPANEKLFF.

The chain links TRBV19 to TRBJ2-5, with 10 bases matching TRBD2. Germline CDR1 is LNHDA and CDR2 is SQIVND (reference sequence). The CDR3 has 16 amino acids. Unmatched junction bases numbered 7, after V lost 6 bases and J lost 0 bases. CDR3 residues: CASSQPSGSYQETQYF. The CDR3 DNA sequence: TGTGCCAGTAGCCAACCTAGCGGGAGTTACCAAGAGACCCAGTACTTC.

This clone was counted between two and nine times. The V and J genes are TRBV28 and TRBJ2-7; D not resolved. This CDR3 spans 18 amino acids. Per germline, CDR1 MDHEN and CDR2 SYDVKM. V lost 3 bases and J lost 6, with 27 bases in between. The CDR3 sequence: CASSFRGPTVRTPFEQYF. The CDR3 DNA reads TGTGCCAGCAGTTTTCGTGGACCCACCGTCCGGACCCCTTTCGAGCAGTACTTC.

The chain links TRBV19 to TRBJ1-5, with D perhaps TRBD1 (5 bases). The V gene's germline CDR1 is LNHDA and CDR2 SQIVND (reference sequence). The CDR3 contains 15 residues. The V end was cut by 8 bases, the J end by 4 bases, with 18 bases between. The CDR3 DNA follows: TGTGCCAGTGGGTCCGGGCAGGGAGGAAATCAGCCCCAGCATTTT. Translating gives CASGSGQGGNQPQHF.

This chain links TRBV4-1 with TRBJ2-1, with TRBD2 matching over 10 bases. Germline V gene sequence: CDR1 MGHRA, CDR2 YSYEKL. The length of the CDR3 is 16 residues. V shed 2 bases and J 5 bases; nucleotides not matched to a gene: 6. In nucleotides, the CDR3 is TGCGCCAGCAGCCAAAACAGACTAGCGGGCGACAATGAGCAGTTCTTC. Amino acid sequence: CASSQNRLAGDNEQFF.

This clone was picked up a small number of times. The chain combines TRBV11-2 with TRBJ1-3, with a possible D match to TRBD1 (6 bases). The length of the CDR3 is 13 residues. CDR1 and CDR2 (germline): SGHAT, FQNNGV. V was cut by 5 bases and J by 6 bases, with 11 bases left in between. In nucleotides, the CDR3 is TGTGCCAGCAGCGAAACAGGGCTAAACACCATATATTTT. As protein: CASSETGLNTIYF.

This clone was counted many times. V gene TRBV7-2 combines with J gene TRBJ2-1; 9 bases align to TRBD2. The germline V gene encodes CDR1 SGHTA and CDR2 FQGNSA. The CDR3 has 17 residues. V lost 2 bases and J lost 5; bases outside the gene matches: 10. DNA of the CDR3: TGTGCCAGCAGCTTAAGGTTCCCTAGCGGGGATCACAATGAGCAGTTCTTC. Its translation is CASSLRFPSGDHNEQFF.

The V call is TRBV14, the J call TRBJ1-4; TRBD1 agrees at 8 bases. The CDR3 is 15 residues long. From germline, CDR1 is SGHDN and CDR2 FVKESK. V lost 1 base to trimming and J lost 6 bases; unmatched junction nucleotides: 4. The CDR3, as DNA: TGTGCCAGCAGCCAAGCAGTGACAGGGGATGAAAAACTGTTTTTT. Translation gives CASSQAVTGDEKLFF.

V usage is TRBV2 and J usage is TRBJ2-7, with a possible D match to TRBD1 (6 bases). Germline CDR1 SNHLY, CDR2 FYNNEI. Trimming pared 8 bases from V and 4 bases from J, leaving 12 bases between. This CDR3 has 12 amino acids. The CDR3 sequence is CASRTDEYEQYF. As DNA, the CDR3 is TGTGCCAGCCGGACAGACGAGTACGAGCAGTACTTC.

The rearrangement links TRBV6-5 to TRBJ2-1, with 7 bases lining up with TRBD2. J gave up 13 bases and V 8 bases, and 8 bases lay outside the gene matches. In germline, CDR1 is MNHEY, CDR2 SVGAGI. The CDR3 totals 11 residues. In DNA form, the CDR3 reads TGTGCCAGCGGGGGGGTAGGGCCCCAGTTCTTC. Residues: CASGGVGPQFF.

This clone was seen repeatedly, ten times or more. Other nucleotide sequences from this sample produce the same CDR3. The chain has TRBV30 and TRBJ2-2; 7 bases map to TRBD2. CDR1 and CDR2 (germline): GTSNPN, SVGIG (reference sequence). Trimming at V came to 0 bases and at J to 5 bases, leaving 6 bases not matched to a gene. This CDR3 is 15 amino acids long. CDR3 sequence (DNA): TGTGCCTGGAGTGTGGGGGGAGGGAAGACCGGGGAGCTGTTTTTT. Translating it yields CAWSVGGGKTGELFF.

The gene calls are TRBV18 and TRBJ1-1; D is ambiguous. The CDR3 totals 14 residues. The V end was cut by 3 bases, the J end by 0 bases, with 8 bases between. Germline CDR1 KGHSH, CDR2 LQKENI. The CDR3 DNA reads TGTGCCAGCTCACCGTATGAAATGAACACTGAAGCTTTCTTT. Translated: CASSPYEMNTEAFF.

In DNA, the CDR3 is TGTGCCAGCAGCTCAAACGCCGCCGGGAGTGAGGAGTCCGGAAACACCATATATTTT. This gives the protein CASSSNAAGSEESGNTIYF. This chain connects TRBV28 to TRBJ1-3; D call uncertain. CDR3 size: 19 residues. V was pared by 6 bases and J by 4 bases, with 28 bases between. Germline loops: CDR1 MDHEN, CDR2 SYDVKM.